This T cell receptor (beta chain) is from a study of human T cells and chemical hapten exposure. TCRdb ran MiXCR on the RACE reads and lists one entry per CDR3 protein. This sample yields under 130,000 distinct CDR3 sequences, of which more than 9.5% are seen a single time; under 4.5% belongs to the top ten. Time point defined: patch test 1, 2 weeks after DPC sensitization. Treatment described: therapeutic diphenylcyclopropenone sensitization with weekly scalp DPC. This clonotype was picked up many times. This CDR3 region has 14 residues. In germline, CDR1 is SGHTA, CDR2 FQGNSA. Trimming cost V 1 base and J 7 bases, with 10 bases left between them.

This receptor was obtained from a woman between 40 and 55 years old with alopecia areata. Some clones in this sample may be carry-over from other donors' samples. The chain couples TRBV7-2 to TRBJ1-4; D possibly corresponds to TRBD1 (5 bases). The source material was whole blood, sampled in connection with sensitization to the hapten diphenylcyclopropenone (DPC). Here the CDR3 DNA reads TGTGCCAGCAGCTTAGGCCCGAGGGGTGAAAAACTGTTTTTT. It encodes CASSLGPRGEKLFF.